These 24 T cell receptor beta chains share one sample of origin, sequenced in a study of early T cells in non-severe SARS-CoV-2 infection. From the 5' RACE reads, TCRdb called clonotypes with MiXCR, one entry per CDR3 protein. The repertoire holds 40,000 to 50,000 distinct CDR3 sequences, with around a tenth as singletons. The specimen sequenced was whole blood. These receptors came from an adult who was a healthcare worker with PCR-confirmed SARS-CoV-2 infection or an uninfected control (not recorded which).

This clonotype was observed many times. The V call is TRBV6-5, the J call TRBJ1-3; tentative D call: TRBD1 (5 bases). The ends were cut back, 6 bases at V and 0 bases at J, with 15 bases in the middle. The CDR3 spans 16 residues. Germline loops: CDR1 MNHEY, CDR2 SVGAGI. CDR3 DNA: TGTGCCAGCAGCGAAACCAGGGAAAACTCTGGAAACACCATATATTTT. Protein: CASSETRENSGNTIYF.

This clonotype was seen at least ten times. This chain joins TRBV7-2 and TRBJ1-1; D ambiguous. V was cut by 5 bases and J by 0 bases, with 22 bases left in between. The CDR3 sequence is 18 residues long. Germline loops: CDR1 SGHTA, CDR2 FQGNSA. The CDR3 spells CASSPASALLQLNTEAFF. CDR3 DNA: TGTGCCAGCAGCCCCGCCTCGGCGCTTCTCCAGTTGAACACTGAAGCTTTCTTT. The full variable domain, completed using reference TRBV7-2 and TRBJ1-1, is GAGVSQSPSNKVTEKGKDVELRCDPISGHTALYWYRQSLGQGLEFLIYFQGNSAPDKSGLPSDRFSAERTGGSVSTLTIQRTQQEDSAVYLCASSPASALLQLNTEAFFGQGTRLTVV.

This clonotype was detected many times. The genes are TRBV4-2 and TRBJ2-5; TRBD2 agrees at 8 bases. There are 14 residues in the CDR3. The V segment lost 2 bases and the J segment 2 bases; nucleotides outside the gene matches: 1. Germline V gene data show CDR1 as LGHNA and CDR2 as YNFKEQ. DNA for the CDR3: TGTGCCAGCAGCCAACCTAGCGGGCAAGAGACCCAGTACTTC. It translates to CASSQPSGQETQYF.

There are many counts of this clonotype. This chain links TRBV5-8 with TRBJ1-1, with D unclear. In germline, CDR1 is SGHTS, CDR2 YDEGEE. Trimming shortened V by 2 bases and J by 4 bases, and 6 bases separated the two germline ends. CDR3 size: 12 residues. CDR3 protein: CASSFLGTEAFF. The CDR3 region has the DNA TGTGCCAGCAGCTTCCTGGGCACTGAAGCTTTCTTT.

This clonotype has only a few counts. This chain uses TRBV11-1 with TRBJ2-3, with a possible D match to TRBD2 (6 bases). Germline V gene data show CDR1 as SGHAT and CDR2 as FQDESV (reference sequence). The CDR3 is 15 amino acids. Between the trimmed V and J ends, which lost 3 bases and 2 bases, there was a span of 12 bases. CDR3 region: CASSFDRDFTDTQYF. Written as DNA, the CDR3 is TGTGCCAGCAGCTTCGACCGGGACTTCACAGATACGCAGTATTTT.

This clonotype was seen only a few times. Likely a read error: the CDR3 ends without its conserved phenylalanine or tryptophan. No DNA is shown, since the ends of the CDR3 on it are uncertain; the CDR3 is the one TCRdb lists. The CDR3 spells CATRINTDWFL. The chain couples TRBV24-1 to TRBJ2-1. Both ends counted, the CDR3 spans 11 residues. Germline V gene lookup returns CDR1 KGHDR and CDR2 SFDVKD.

This clonotype was seen ten or more times. CDR3 amino acids: CATARGRTPYEQYF. The CDR3 DNA is TGTGCCACTGCTAGGGGGCGAACACCCTACGAGCAGTACTTC. The chain combines TRBV28 with TRBJ2-7; 7 bases are shared with TRBD1. The CDR3 has 14 amino acids. The ends lost 10 bases at V and 2 bases at J; junction bases unmatched: 11. CDR1 is MDHEN and CDR2 is SYDVKM in the germline V gene.

Only a few counts were recorded for this clonotype. V gene TRBV5-1 combines with J gene TRBJ2-7, with D maybe TRBD2 (6 bases). Deletions cut 3 bases from V and 3 bases from J, with 16 bases between. The CDR3 has 15 residues. In germline, CDR1 is SGHRS, CDR2 YFSETQ. The CDR3 DNA reads TGCGCCAGCAGCTCTTGGAGACGGGGGTTCTACGAGCAGTACTTC. It specifies CASSSWRRGFYEQYF.

This chain uses TRBV9 with TRBJ2-5, with 7 bases lining up with TRBD2. Germline V lookup: CDR1 SGDLS, CDR2 YYNGEE. V trimming: 5 bases; J trimming: 5 bases; junction bases outside the gene matches: 3. The CDR3 is 12 residues long. The DNA of the CDR3 is TGTGCCAGCAGTCGGGAGGCTGAGACCCAGTACTTC. It is translated as CASSREAETQYF.

The chain employs TRBV29-1 and TRBJ2-5, with no clear D. This CDR3 is built from 12 residues. The ends were cut back, 1 base at V and 1 base at J, with 4 bases in the middle. Per the germline V gene, CDR1 is SQVTM and CDR2 is ANQGSEA. The CDR3 spells CSVEVGQETQYF. The CDR3 DNA follows: TGCAGCGTTGAAGTTGGCCAAGAGACCCAGTACTTC.

This clonotype was recorded a few times. The rearrangement joins TRBV15 to TRBJ1-2; tentative D call: TRBD1 (5 bases). CDR1 and CDR2 (germline): LNHNV, YYDKDF (reference sequence). V was pared by 8 bases and J by 9 bases, with 19 bases between. The CDR3 spans 13 residues. The CDR3 region is CATRVTGRQSYTF. DNA of the CDR3: TGTGCCACCCGTGTTACGGGGCGCCAGAGCTACACCTTC.

This clonotype appeared many times. The CDR3 loop is CASSPGGGPLFF. CDR3 bases: TGTGCCAGCAGCCCTGGAGGAGGGCCTTTGTTCTTC. V is TRBV7-7 and J is TRBJ2-1; D possibly corresponds to TRBD2 (6 bases). V gave up 5 bases and J gave up 15 bases, with 17 bases separating them. Germline V CDR1 and CDR2: SSHAT, FNYEAQ (reference sequence). This CDR3 spans 12 amino acids. The complete variable domain, with remaining parts taken from reference TRBV7-7 and TRBJ2-1, reads GAGVSQSPRYKVTKRGQDVTLRCDPISSHATLYWYQQALGQGPEFLTYFNYEAQPDKSGLPSDRFSAERPEGSISTLTIQRTEQRDSAMYRCASSPGGGPLFFGPGTRLTVL.

This clonotype showed up just a few times. The rearrangement links TRBV6-4 to TRBJ2-1; D could derive from TRBD1 or TRBD2 (5 bases each). This CDR3 contains 19 residues. Germline V CDR1 and CDR2: MRHNA, SNTAGT. V lost 6 bases and J 0 bases, leaving 24 bases between the germline ends. The CDR3 here is CASRHRDALLAASYNEQFF. CDR3 nucleotide sequence: TGTGCCAGCAGACACCGGGACGCCCTTTTAGCTGCCTCCTACAATGAGCAGTTCTTC.

The table lists this clonotype with many counts. The CDR3 region is CASSLGGSVGGDTQYF. The DNA for the CDR3 is TGTGCCAGCAGCTTAGGCGGGAGTGTTGGGGGGGATACGCAGTATTTT. The chain carries TRBV7-2 and TRBJ2-3, with 7 nucleotides matching TRBD2. The CDR3 runs to 16 residues. Per the germline V gene, CDR1 is SGHTA and CDR2 is FQGNSA. The junction had 10 bases not matched to a gene; V was cut back by 1 base and J by 6 bases. Supplemented by reference TRBV7-2 and TRBJ2-3, the full variable domain reads GAGVSQSPSNKVTEKGKDVELRCDPISGHTALYWYRQSLGQGLEFLIYFQGNSAPDKSGLPSDRFSAERTGGSVSTLTIQRTQQEDSAVYLCASSLGGSVGGDTQYFGPGTRLTVL.

This clonotype showed up many times. CDR3 in amino acids: CSAGQGTEAFF. The CDR3 coding sequence is TGCAGCGCAGGACAGGGGACTGAAGCTTTCTTT. V usage is TRBV29-1 and J usage is TRBJ1-1, with 9 nucleotides matching TRBD1. The germline V gene has CDR1 SQVTM and CDR2 ANQGSEA. This CDR3 has 11 residues. V trimming: 7 bases; J trimming: 5 bases; junction bases outside the gene matches: 2.

In its sample, this clonotype was seen many times. This sequence joins TRBV28 and TRBJ2-7, with D possibly being TRBD2 (7 bases). The CDR3 covers 11 residues. V was pared by 11 bases and J by 5 bases, with 13 bases between. Germline values: CDR1 MDHEN, CDR2 SYDVKM. Written as DNA, the CDR3 is TGTGCCTCATTCGGGGGGCACGAGCAGTACTTC. Translating gives CASFGGHEQYF.

The chain couples TRBV3-1 to TRBJ2-5; 8 nucleotides match TRBD1. Germline loops: CDR1 LGHDT, CDR2 YNNKEL (reference sequence). J was trimmed by 7 bases and V by 4 bases; bases with no gene match: 8. The CDR3 runs 14 residues. CDR3 nucleotide sequence: TGTGCCAGCAGCCGGACAGGGTCGGAGGCGACCCAGTACTTC. It translates to CASSRTGSEATQYF.

This clonotype appeared many times. The chain joins TRBV20-1 to TRBJ2-1; D is possibly TRBD1 (5 bases). Germline V CDR1 and CDR2: DFQATT, SNEGSKA (reference sequence). CDR3 size: 11 residues. V was clipped by 4 bases and J by 7 bases, with 8 bases between them. This CDR3 reads CSATRANEQFF. DNA for the CDR3: TGCAGTGCTACCAGGGCTAATGAGCAGTTCTTC.

This clonotype was recorded many times. The chain employs TRBV7-2 and TRBJ1-2, with D unresolved. This CDR3 has 14 amino acids. CDR1 and CDR2 from the germline V gene are SGHTA and FQGNSA. Trimming left V 5 bases short and J 6 bases short, with 16 bases between. The DNA of the CDR3 is TGTGCCAGCAGCCCGAGAGGGCGGGAGGATGGCTACACCTTC. Protein sequence: CASSPRGREDGYTF.

This chain connects TRBV6-2 or TRBV6-3 to TRBJ2-7; no clear D. Germline V gene data show CDR1 as MNHEY and CDR2 as SVGEGT. The CDR3 covers 13 residues. V was clipped by 6 bases and J by 4 bases, with 13 bases between them. The CDR3 nucleotides read TGTGCCAGCAGGCTAATGAGGAGTTACGAGCAGTACTTC. It is translated as CASRLMRSYEQYF.

In its sample, this clonotype was seen a few times. J is TRBJ1-5 and V is TRBV6-5; no firm D call. The CDR3 totals 14 residues. CDR1 and CDR2 from the germline V gene are MNHEY and SVGAGI. Trimming removed 6 bases at V and 1 base at J, with 10 bases between. The DNA of the CDR3 is TGTGCCAGCAGCCGGCGCGGGAGCAATCAGCCCCAGCATTTT. It yields the protein CASSRRGSNQPQHF.

The table lists this clonotype with a few counts. The rearrangement uses TRBV11-2 and TRBJ2-2; no reliable D call. V gave up 5 bases and J gave up 4 bases, with 20 bases separating them. Germline V gene sequence: CDR1 SGHAT, CDR2 FQNNGV. The CDR3 has 17 amino acids. CDR3 protein: CASSLRAPRSGTGELFF. The CDR3 nucleotides read TGTGCCAGCAGCCTTAGGGCTCCCCGGTCGGGCACCGGGGAGCTGTTTTTT.

V gene TRBV13 combines with J gene TRBJ1-6; 8 bases line up with TRBD1. The germline V gene has CDR1 PRHDT and CDR2 FYEKMQ (reference sequence). V shed 4 bases, J shed 7 bases, and the junction held 6 bases outside the gene matches. The CDR3 has 15 amino acids. The CDR3 DNA reads as TGTGCCAGCAGCTGGAAGGGACAGGCGAATTCACCCCTCCACTTT. Protein product: CASSWKGQANSPLHF.

This clonotype was recorded many times. V is TRBV10-3 and J is TRBJ2-5; perhaps TRBD2 as D (7 bases). Deletions cut 3 bases from V and 5 bases from J, with 16 bases between. Germline-derived CDR1 and CDR2 are ENHRY and SYGVKD. The CDR3 length is 15 residues. The CDR3 spells CAISDSRGAGETQYF. CDR3 coding DNA: TGTGCCATCAGTGATTCCCGGGGGGCCGGGGAGACCCAGTACTTC.